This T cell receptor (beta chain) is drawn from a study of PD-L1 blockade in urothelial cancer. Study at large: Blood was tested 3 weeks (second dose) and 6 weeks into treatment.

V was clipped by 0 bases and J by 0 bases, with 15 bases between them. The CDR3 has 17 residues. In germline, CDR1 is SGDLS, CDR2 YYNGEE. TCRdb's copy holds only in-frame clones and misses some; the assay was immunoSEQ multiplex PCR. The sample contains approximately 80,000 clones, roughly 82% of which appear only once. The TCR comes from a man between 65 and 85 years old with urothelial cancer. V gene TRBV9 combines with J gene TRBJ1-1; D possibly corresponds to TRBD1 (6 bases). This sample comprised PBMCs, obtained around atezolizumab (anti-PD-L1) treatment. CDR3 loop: CASSVEPGTSVNTEAFF. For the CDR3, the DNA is TGTGCCAGCAGCGTAGAGCCAGGGACAAGCGTGAACACTGAAGCTTTCTTT.